This T cell receptor (beta chain) was obtained from a study of cytomegalovirus exposure and HLA in healthy donors. Broader study findings: Excluded: some indistinguishable V segments such as TRBV6-2 and TRBV6-3. In a later analysis, a missense DCLRE1C variant was linked to TCR beta V- and J-gene trimming.

Comment on this clone: Antigen unknown.

PCR involved 60 Vbeta and 13 Jbeta primers. Repertoires were generated with immunoSEQ multiplex PCR, while TCRdb's copy carries only in-frame clones and drops some. The sample shows 74,000 or so clones, around 78% of them seen only once. The CDR3 has 16 residues. In germline, CDR1 is LNHDA, CDR2 SQIVND (reference sequence). The germline V and J ends were trimmed by 3 bases and 2 bases, with 15 bases remaining between them. The source of this sequence is a male donor in good health and CMV-seropositive. This chain connects TRBV19 to TRBJ2-3; D unclear. Sequencing used PBMCs. This chain's CDR3 is CASSIFYPGDTDTQYF. DNA for the CDR3: TGTGCCAGTAGTATCTTTTATCCGGGTGACACAGATACGCAGTATTTT.